This T cell receptor beta chain was sequenced in a study of T-cell reconstitution after alpha-beta-depleted transplantation in children. This clonotype showed up many times. As it was prepared, the TCRbeta library received unique molecular identifiers. TCRdb reprocessed the PCR reads via MiXCR and lists one record per CDR3 protein. The table records approximately 590,000 distinct CDR3 sequences, 10% of them present only once. The CDR3 extends over 16 amino acids. Per the germline V gene, CDR1 is MGHRA and CDR2 is YSYEKL. V dropped 0 bases and J dropped 7 bases, with 19 bases sitting between them. This receptor was taken from a human donor who donated a stem cell graft to a child with acute myeloid leukemia. This specimen consisted of PBMCs from the stem cell graft donor, obtained from the stem cell graft. The chain recombines TRBV4-1 with TRBJ2-7; D not resolved. The CDR3 sequence is CASSQEETPFGREQYF. In DNA, the CDR3 is TGCGCCAGCAGCCAAGAAGAAACACCCTTCGGTAGGGAGCAGTACTTC.